This T cell receptor (beta chain) was found in a study of early T cells in non-severe SARS-CoV-2 infection (dated by TCRdb to about 2021). With respect to the entire study: Because TCR sequencing was done on bulk RNA from unsorted whole blood, the alpha and beta chains could not be paired. Overall results and qualifications from the work: VDJdb matching was skewed toward anti-spike CD8 responses, so virus-specific expansions were likely underestimated and private and CD4 specificities were missed.

Remarks on this clonotype: The antigen this receptor binds is unknown. Base qualities are not provided; no much larger clone lies one nucleotide away.

Counted from cysteine to phenylalanine, this CDR3 has 13 amino acids. Kept here is only the CDR3 DNA, which spans 39 bases and is read in frame from base 1. CDR1 SQVTM and CDR2 ANQGSEA were looked up in the germline V gene. V and J are truncated by 6 bases and 0 bases respectively, leaving an intervening sequence of 11 bases. The library was made by 5' RACE. Sequencing was carried out with a NextSeq 500. To correct for sequencing error and PCR bias, the TCR library protocol tagged individual cDNA molecules with unique molecular identifiers. Sequencing covered both TCR alpha and beta chains, and within each sample the abundances of alpha and beta sequences were tightly co-correlated. As for how the authors treated the data: Decombinator V4 was used to annotate the V gene, J gene and CDR3 of the TCR sequences. Expanded TCRs were defined as changing significantly between any two time points under a Poisson model with p below 0.0001. TCR abundances were normalised to the total number of TCRs sequenced per sample and were expressed as counts per million. MAIT TCRs were defined by TRAV1-2 paired with TRAJ12, TRAJ20 or TRAJ33, and iNKT TCRs by TRAV10 paired with TRAJ18. VDJdb, accessed 1 November 2021, was searched for CMV, EBV and SARS-CoV-2 annotated TCRs, with TCRs annotated for multiple antigens excluded. TCRdb reworked the public reads: Q25 trimming with fastp, MiXCR clone assembly, productive beta chains retained. Each entry is one CDR3 protein sequence, shown with its most common DNA and genes. The V and J calls follow TCRdb's processing rather than the paper's. The table for this sample lists 65,000 to 95,000 distinct CDR3 sequences; roughly 16% of them were counted only once. Roughly 3% of the sample is taken by the ten largest.

The study was a case-control design nested within a healthcare worker cohort in London, UK, with weekly nasopharyngeal swab PCR tests and blood sampling. Healthcare workers were recruited between 23 and 31 March 2020, during the week of the UK lockdown, and were followed weekly for up to roughly 15 weeks. Sequenced sample: whole blood. The clonotype originates from an adult who was a healthcare worker with PCR-confirmed SARS-CoV-2 infection or an uninfected control (not recorded which). The sequence links TRBV29-1 to TRBJ2-5; no D segment can be confidently identified. The nucleotide sequence reads as follows: TGCAGCGTCGGCTCCACCTACCAAGAGACCCAGTACTTC. This encodes CSVGSTYQETQYF. The reference TRBV29-1 and TRBJ2-5 proteins fill in what lies around the CDR3, so the full variable domain reads SAVISQKPSRDICQRGTSLTIQCQVDSQVTMMFWYRQQPGQSLTLIATANQGSEATYESGFVIDKFPISRPNLTFSTLTVSNMSPEDSSIYLCSVGSTYQETQYFGPGTRLLVL.